The TCR beta chain described here comes from a study of shared clonotypes between healthy human individuals. Overall study results and limits: How much donors shared clonotypes was expected to be affected by sequencing depth.

Comments on this clone: Its antigen is as yet unknown.

Replicate PCRs run on sorted subsets employed approximately 0.2 ug DNA, about 27,000 T cell genomes. TCRdb's table, derived via immunoSEQ multiplex PCR, lists solely in-frame clones and lacks some. The sample lists over 1.4 million clones; 95% to 97% were seen once. CDR1 is MDHEN and CDR2 is SYDVKM in the germline V gene. The CDR3 consists of 15 residues. V lost 7 bases and J lost 1; bases outside the gene matches: 7. The rearrangement uses TRBV28 and TRBJ2-1; 7 positions match TRBD1. This TCR was recovered from a man between 25 and 39 years old in good health. The sequencing sample was made of naive CD4+ T cells sorted from blood. Subset described: CD45RA+ positively selected. The CDR3 reads CASKAGGNSYNEQFF. CDR3 sequence (DNA): TGTGCCAGCAAAGCAGGGGGTAATTCCTACAATGAGCAGTTCTTC.